This is a list of T cell receptor beta chains from one sample in a study of blood T cell repertoires in COVID-19. Only in-frame clones appear in the TCRdb table, and some are missing; sequencing was by immunoSEQ multiplex PCR. In the table there are just under 45,000 clones, 87% of which are singletons. Sequences were obtained from peripheral blood. These receptors all come from a woman older than 75 in a cohort sampled during active or convalescent COVID-19. Each CDR3 is given with its conserved first and last residue. Each record gives: J gene, V gene, CDR3 protein.

J gene: TRBJ1-1
V gene: TRBV5-6
CDR3 protein: CASSLRQGLGAFF

J gene: TRBJ2-1
V gene: TRBV7-9
CDR3 protein: CASGGRGLDEQFF

J gene: TRBJ1-3
V gene: TRBV7-2
CDR3 protein: CASSSSRGRAGNTIYF

J gene: TRBJ1-2
V gene: TRBV2
CDR3 protein: CASSENSAYGYTF

J gene: TRBJ2-7
V gene: TRBV28
CDR3 protein: CATDRESSYEQYF

J gene: TRBJ2-1
V gene: TRBV6-4
CDR3 protein: CASSPGLAGGPDEQFF

J gene: TRBJ2-7
V gene: TRBV9
CDR3 protein: CASSGTSYEQYF

J gene: TRBJ1-5
V gene: TRBV5-1
CDR3 protein: CASSLGDRNQPQHF

J gene: TRBJ2-3
V gene: TRBV5-1
CDR3 protein: CASSLAPGGGTDTQYF

J gene: TRBJ2-5
V gene: TRBV30
CDR3 protein: CAWSGELGRETQYF

J gene: TRBJ1-1
V gene: TRBV4-1
CDR3 protein: CASSQDLFLLRTTNTEAFF

J gene: TRBJ1-1
V gene: TRBV3-1/TRBV3-2
CDR3 protein: CASSNRAADTEAFF

J gene: TRBJ2-5
V gene: TRBV7-9
CDR3 protein: CASSLARGSGEQETQYF

J gene: TRBJ2-5
V gene: TRBV9
CDR3 protein: CASSVSRDFQETQYF

J gene: TRBJ2-1
V gene: TRBV7-6
CDR3 protein: CASSLGLAGLAYNEQFF

J gene: TRBJ1-1
V gene: TRBV3-1/TRBV3-2
CDR3 protein: CASSQVLAGTEAFF

J gene: TRBJ1-2
V gene: TRBV7-6
CDR3 protein: CASSSPGTGAYGYTF

J gene: TRBJ2-5
V gene: TRBV2
CDR3 protein: CASSPQGAGEETQYF

J gene: TRBJ1-1
V gene: TRBV11-2
CDR3 protein: CASSATGLGAFF

J gene: TRBJ2-3
V gene: TRBV10-1
CDR3 protein: CASSRDNTDTQYF

J gene: TRBJ2-2
V gene: TRBV10-3
CDR3 protein: CAISESASVSGELFF

J gene: TRBJ1-1
V gene: TRBV7-3
CDR3 protein: CASSSGQLMNTEAFF

J gene: TRBJ1-3
V gene: TRBV10-1
CDR3 protein: CASSDPTDTGNTIYF

J gene: TRBJ2-3
V gene: TRBV3-1/TRBV3-2
CDR3 protein: CASSPTGTSYADTQYF

J gene: TRBJ1-1
V gene: TRBV6-5
CDR3 protein: CASSPSQGTEAFF

J gene: TRBJ1-1
V gene: TRBV4-1
CDR3 protein: CASSQEYGVAFF

J gene: TRBJ2-7
V gene: TRBV7-9
CDR3 protein: CASSLFGTSGRFEQYF

J gene: TRBJ2-1
V gene: TRBV6-5
CDR3 protein: CASQRDGYNEQFF